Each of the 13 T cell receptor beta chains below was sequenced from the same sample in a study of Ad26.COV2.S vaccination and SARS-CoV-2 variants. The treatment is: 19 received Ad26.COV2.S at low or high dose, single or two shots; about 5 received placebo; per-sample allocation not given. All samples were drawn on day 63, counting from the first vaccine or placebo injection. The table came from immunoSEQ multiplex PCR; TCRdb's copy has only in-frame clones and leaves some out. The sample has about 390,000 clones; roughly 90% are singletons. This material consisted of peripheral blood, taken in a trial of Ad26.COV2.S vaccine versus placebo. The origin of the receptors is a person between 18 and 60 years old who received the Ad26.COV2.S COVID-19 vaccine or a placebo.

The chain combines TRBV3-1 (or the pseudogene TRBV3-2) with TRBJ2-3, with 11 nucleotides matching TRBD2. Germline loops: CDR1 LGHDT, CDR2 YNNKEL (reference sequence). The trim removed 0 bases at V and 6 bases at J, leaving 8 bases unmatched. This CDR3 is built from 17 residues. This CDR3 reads CASSQEELAGGWDTQYF. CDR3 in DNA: TGTGCCAGCAGCCAAGAGGAGCTAGCGGGGGGCTGGGATACGCAGTATTTT.

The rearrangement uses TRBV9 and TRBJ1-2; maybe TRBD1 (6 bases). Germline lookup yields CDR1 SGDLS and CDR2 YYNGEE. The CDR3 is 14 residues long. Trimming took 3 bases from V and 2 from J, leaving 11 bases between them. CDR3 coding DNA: TGTGCCAGCAGCGCCGAGACAGGAAACTATGGCTACACCTTC. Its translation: CASSAETGNYGYTF.

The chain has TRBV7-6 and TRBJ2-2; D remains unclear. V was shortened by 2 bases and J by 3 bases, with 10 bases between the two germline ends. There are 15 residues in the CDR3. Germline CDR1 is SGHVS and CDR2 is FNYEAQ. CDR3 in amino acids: CASSLPGRHTGELFF. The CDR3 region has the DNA TGTGCCAGCAGCTTACCCGGCAGACACACCGGGGAGCTGTTTTTT.

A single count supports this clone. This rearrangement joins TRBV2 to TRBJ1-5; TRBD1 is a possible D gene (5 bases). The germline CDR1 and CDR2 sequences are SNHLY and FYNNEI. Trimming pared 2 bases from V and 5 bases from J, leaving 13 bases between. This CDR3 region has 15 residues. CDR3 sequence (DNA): TGTGCCAGCAGTGAAAAGGCAGGGAATCATCAGCCCCAGCATTTT. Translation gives CASSEKAGNHQPQHF.

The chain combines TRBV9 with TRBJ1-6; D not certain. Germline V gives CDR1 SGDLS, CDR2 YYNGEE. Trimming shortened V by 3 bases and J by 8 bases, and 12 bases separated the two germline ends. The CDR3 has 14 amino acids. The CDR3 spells CASSETVRDSPLHF. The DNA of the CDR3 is TGTGCCAGCAGCGAAACCGTAAGGGATTCACCCCTCCACTTT. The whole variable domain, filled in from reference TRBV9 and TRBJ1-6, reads DSGVTQTPKHLITATGQRVTLRCSPRSGDLSVYWYQQSLDQGLQFLIQYYNGEERAKGNILERFSAQQFPDLHSELNLSSLELGDSALYFCASSETVRDSPLHFGNGTRLTVT.

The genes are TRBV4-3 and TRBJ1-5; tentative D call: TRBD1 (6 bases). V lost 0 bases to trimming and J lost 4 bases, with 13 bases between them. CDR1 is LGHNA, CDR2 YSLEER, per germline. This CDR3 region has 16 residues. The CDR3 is CASSQDRGLSNQPQHF. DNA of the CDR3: TGCGCCAGCAGCCAAGACAGGGGACTTTCGAATCAGCCCCAGCATTTT.

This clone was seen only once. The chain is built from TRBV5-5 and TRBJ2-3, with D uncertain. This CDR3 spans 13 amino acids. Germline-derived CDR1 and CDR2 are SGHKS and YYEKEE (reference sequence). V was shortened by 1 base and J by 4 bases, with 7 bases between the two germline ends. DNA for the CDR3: TGTGCCAGCAGCTTGACGTACTCAGATACGCAGTATTTT. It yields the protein CASSLTYSDTQYF.

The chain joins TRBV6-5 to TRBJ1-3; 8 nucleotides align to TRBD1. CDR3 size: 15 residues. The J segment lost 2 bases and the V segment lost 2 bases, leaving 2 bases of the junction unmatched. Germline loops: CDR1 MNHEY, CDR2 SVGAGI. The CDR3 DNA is TGTGCCAGCAGTTACGACAGGGGACCTGGAAACACCATATATTTT. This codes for CASSYDRGPGNTIYF.

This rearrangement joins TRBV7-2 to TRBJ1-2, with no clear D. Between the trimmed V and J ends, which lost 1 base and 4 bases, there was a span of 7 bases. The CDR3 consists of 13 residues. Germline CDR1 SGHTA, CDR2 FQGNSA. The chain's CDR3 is CASSLGRGYGYTF. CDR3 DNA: TGTGCCAGCAGCTTAGGGCGTGGCTATGGCTACACCTTC.

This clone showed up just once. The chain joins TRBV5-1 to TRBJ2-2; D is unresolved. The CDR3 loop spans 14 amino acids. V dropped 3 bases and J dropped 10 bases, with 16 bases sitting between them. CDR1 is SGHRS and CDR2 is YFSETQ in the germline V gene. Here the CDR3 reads CASSSPTGWEELFF. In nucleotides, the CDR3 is TGCGCCAGCAGCTCCCCGACCGGCTGGGAGGAGCTGTTTTTT.

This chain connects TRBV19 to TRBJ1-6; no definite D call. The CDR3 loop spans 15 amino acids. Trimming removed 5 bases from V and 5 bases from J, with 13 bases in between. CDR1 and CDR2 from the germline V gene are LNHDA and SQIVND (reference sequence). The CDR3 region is CASSLEGRDNSPLHF. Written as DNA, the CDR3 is TGTGCCAGTAGTCTCGAAGGCCGAGATAATTCACCCCTCCACTTT.

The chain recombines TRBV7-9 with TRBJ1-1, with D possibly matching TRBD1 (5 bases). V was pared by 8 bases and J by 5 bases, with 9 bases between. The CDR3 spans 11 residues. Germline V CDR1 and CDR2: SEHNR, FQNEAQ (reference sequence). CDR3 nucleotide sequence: TGTGCCAGCCTGGGGGGTACTGAAGCTTTCTTT. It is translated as CASLGGTEAFF.

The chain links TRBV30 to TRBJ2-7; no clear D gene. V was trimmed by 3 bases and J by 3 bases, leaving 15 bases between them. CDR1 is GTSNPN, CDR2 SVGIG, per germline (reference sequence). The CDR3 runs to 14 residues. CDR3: CAWSGPVNFYEQYF. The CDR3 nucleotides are TGTGCCTGGAGCGGGCCAGTAAATTTCTACGAGCAGTACTTC. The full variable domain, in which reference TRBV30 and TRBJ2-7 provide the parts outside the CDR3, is SQTIHQWPATLVQPVGSPLSLECTVEGTSNPNLYWYRQAAGRGLQLLFYSVGIGQISSEVPQNLSASRPQDRQFILSSKKLLLSDSGFYLCAWSGPVNFYEQYFGPGTRLTVT.